One sample yielded the 26 T cell receptor beta chains listed below, sequenced in a study of shared clonotypes between healthy human individuals. The protocol was immunoSEQ multiplex PCR, while the TCRdb copy is restricted to in-frame clones and leaves out a portion. The sample records under 1,900,000 clones, 98% to 99% being singletons. Material for sequencing was naive CD4+ T cells sorted from blood. Subset meaning: CD45RA+ positively selected. The receptor set was obtained from a man aged 25 to 45 in good health.

A note on this clone: Other DNA sequences in the sample encode the same CDR3. V gene TRBV5-4 combines with J gene TRBJ2-1, with TRBD2 identical over 12 bases. Looked up from germline, CDR1 is SGHNT and CDR2 is YYREEE (reference sequence). V lost 4 bases and J lost 7; bases outside the gene matches: 6. The CDR3 covers 15 residues. In nucleotides, the CDR3 is TGTGCCAGCAGCCCAACTAGCGGGAGGAGAAATGAGCAGTTCTTC. Its translation is CASSPTSGRRNEQFF.

The gene calls are TRBV29-1 and TRBJ1-2; a weak D match, TRBD1 (5 bases). V was pared by 2 bases and J by 7 bases, with 11 bases between. This CDR3 is 12 amino acids long. Germline CDR1 is SQVTM and CDR2 is ANQGSEA. CDR3 nucleotide sequence: TGCAGCGTTGAACGGGCAGGGACTGGCTACACCTTC. Translation gives CSVERAGTGYTF.

The V gene is TRBV19, the J gene TRBJ2-1, with TRBD2 identical over 12 bases. The CDR3 covers 19 residues. The V and J ends lost 5 bases and 6 bases, in that order; junction bases with no gene match: 17. In germline, CDR1 is LNHDA, CDR2 SQIVND (reference sequence). CDR3: CASSLSRLAGAWDFNEQFF. CDR3 sequence (DNA): TGTGCCAGTAGTTTGAGCAGACTAGCGGGAGCCTGGGACTTCAATGAGCAGTTCTTC.

The J gene is TRBJ1-2, the V gene TRBV6-5, with a weak D call TRBD1 (5 bases). Germline CDR1 is MNHEY and CDR2 is SVGAGI. Trimming cost V 4 bases and J 3 bases, with 12 bases left between them. This CDR3 spans 14 amino acids. The DNA for the CDR3 is TGTGCCAGCAGTTCCCCCGGGACCCACTATGGCTACACCTTC. This gives the protein CASSSPGTHYGYTF.

The rearrangement joins TRBV5-1 to TRBJ1-1; the match to TRBD1 covers 9 bases. Germline V gene sequence: CDR1 SGHRS, CDR2 YFSETQ. Trimming removed 1 base from V and 0 bases from J; junction bases left unmatched: 10. This CDR3 is built from 18 residues. The CDR3 bases are TGCGCCAGCAGCTTGTCCCCGGGGGACAGGGTTCTGAACACTGAAGCTTTCTTT. This encodes CASSLSPGDRVLNTEAFF.

The V call is TRBV7-2, the J call TRBJ1-4, with D unresolved. The V gene lost 5 bases and the J gene lost 6 bases, with 16 bases spanning the gap. The germline V gene encodes CDR1 SGHTA and CDR2 FQGNSA. This CDR3 spans 15 amino acids. The CDR3, as DNA: TGTGCCAGCAGCCCCCTGAGCGGGCGAGATGAAAAACTGTTTTTT. It codes for CASSPLSGRDEKLFF.

This clone has a count of ten or more. The V call is TRBV27, the J call TRBJ1-5, with D hard to call. CDR3 length: 15 amino acids. V lost 1 base and J lost 7, with 14 bases in between. CDR1 MNHEY and CDR2 SMNVEV come from the germline V gene (reference sequence). Here the CDR3 reads CASSLLFGSRQPQHF. The CDR3 DNA reads as TGTGCCAGCAGTTTATTATTCGGGTCTCGACAGCCCCAGCATTTT.

This sequence joins TRBV9 and TRBJ2-1, with D possibly being TRBD2 (6 bases). The V end was cut by 3 bases, the J end by 6 bases, with 16 bases between. CDR1 is SGDLS and CDR2 is YYNGEE in the germline V gene. The CDR3 spans 15 residues. The CDR3 bases are TGTGCCAGCAGCGCCAGACTAGACGGGCTCAATGAGCAGTTCTTC. Amino acid sequence: CASSARLDGLNEQFF.

The chain uses TRBV14 and TRBJ2-2; TRBD1 matches 7 bases. Germline assignment: CDR1 SGHDN and CDR2 FVKESK. This CDR3 is built from 14 residues. Trimming removed 4 bases from V and 6 bases from J; junction bases left unmatched: 5. CDR3 residues: CASSRQGSPGELFF. For the CDR3, the DNA is TGTGCCAGCAGCCGACAGGGCTCCCCCGGGGAGCTGTTTTTT.

The chain uses TRBV11-3 and TRBJ2-1, with 7 nucleotides matching TRBD2. Germline assignment: CDR1 SGHNT and CDR2 YENEEA. Trimming cost V 0 bases and J 5 bases; bases outside gene matches: 10. The CDR3 loop spans 17 amino acids. Here the CDR3 DNA reads TGTGCCAGCAGCTTAGAACCAGCGGGAAGTATCAACAATGAGCAGTTCTTC. Translation gives CASSLEPAGSINNEQFF.

The chain is built from TRBV11-2 and TRBJ2-2; maybe TRBD2 (5 bases). The V end lost 7 bases, the J end lost 2 bases, and 14 bases lay between the germline ends. This CDR3 is built from 15 residues. Germline V gives CDR1 SGHAT, CDR2 FQNNGV. The DNA for the CDR3 is TGTGCCAGCAACAATAGGCGGGCCAACACCGGGGAGCTGTTTTTT. Amino acids: CASNNRRANTGELFF.

The chain joins TRBV7-9 to TRBJ1-2; D is possibly TRBD1 (5 bases). The CDR3 contains 14 residues. Germline CDR1 SEHNR, CDR2 FQNEAQ (reference sequence). Trimming took off 3 bases at V and 7 bases at J, with 15 bases between the two ends. For the CDR3, the DNA is TGTGCCAGCAGCTTGGGGGAATGGGGAACTGGCTACACCTTC. The encoded protein is CASSLGEWGTGYTF.

This chain joins TRBV18 and TRBJ2-1; 7 bases line up with TRBD1. Germline values: CDR1 KGHSH, CDR2 LQKENI. After removal of 4 bases from V and 4 bases from J, the junction contained 10 bases not matched to a gene. This CDR3 has 16 residues. In DNA form, the CDR3 reads TGTGCCAGCTCACTTAATACAGGGGCTGGTTACAATGAGCAGTTCTTC. Its translation is CASSLNTGAGYNEQFF.

CDR3 nucleotide sequence: TGTGCCAGCAGCGAACAGGGGGACTATGGCTACACCTTC. Encoded protein: CASSEQGDYGYTF. The chain carries TRBV28 and TRBJ1-2, with 8 bases lining up with TRBD1. This CDR3 is built from 13 residues. The V and J ends lost 6 bases and 3 bases, in that order; junction bases with no gene match: 3. The germline V gene has CDR1 MDHEN and CDR2 SYDVKM.

On this clone: Other DNA variants within this sample encode the same CDR3. The gene calls are TRBV5-1 and TRBJ2-1, with 9 bases identical to TRBD2. CDR1 and CDR2 from the germline V gene are SGHRS and YFSETQ. Trimming at V came to 0 bases and at J to 2 bases, leaving 3 bases not matched to a gene. The CDR3 is 16 residues long. CDR3 DNA sequence: TGCGCCAGCAGCTTGGGGCTAGCGGGACCCTACAATGAGCAGTTCTTC. Protein sequence: CASSLGLAGPYNEQFF.

This chain connects TRBV9 to TRBJ1-3; D remains unclear. With 0 bases removed from V and 0 bases from J, the gap between germline ends came to 7 bases. Germline assignment: CDR1 SGDLS and CDR2 YYNGEE. The CDR3 contains 15 residues. In DNA, the CDR3 is TGTGCCAGCAGCGTAGGGCTGAACTCTGGAAACACCATATATTTT. Its translation is CASSVGLNSGNTIYF.

The rearrangement links TRBV5-1 to TRBJ2-3, with D hard to call. V lost 0 bases to trimming and J lost 4 bases, with 9 bases between them. From germline, CDR1 is SGHRS and CDR2 YFSETQ. The CDR3 totals 14 residues. The chain's CDR3 is CASSLDGFADTQYF. DNA for the CDR3: TGCGCCAGCAGCTTGGATGGGTTCGCAGATACGCAGTATTTT. Based on the CDR3 plus reference TRBV5-1 and TRBJ2-3, the full variable domain is KAGVTQTPRYLIKTRGQQVTLSCSPISGHRSVSWYQQTPGQGLQFLFEYFSETQRNKGNFPGRFSGRQFSNSRSEMNVSTLELGDSALYLCASSLDGFADTQYFGPGTRLTVL.

J is TRBJ2-7 and V is TRBV6-1; a weak D match, TRBD2 (6 bases). V shed 1 base and J shed 7 bases, with 17 bases lying between them. Germline V CDR1 and CDR2: MNHNS, SASEGT. This CDR3 is 15 amino acids long. The CDR3 is CASSEVWGTPREQYF. CDR3 DNA sequence: TGTGCCAGCAGTGAAGTTTGGGGGACTCCTAGGGAGCAGTACTTC.

The J gene is TRBJ2-7, the V gene TRBV5-4, with TRBD1 matching 8 bases. Trimming at V came to 0 bases and at J to 3 bases, leaving 8 bases not matched to a gene. Germline V gene sequence: CDR1 SGHNT, CDR2 YYREEE (reference sequence). The CDR3 loop spans 16 amino acids. Here the CDR3 reads CASSLGVGQGDYEQYF. As DNA, the CDR3 is TGTGCCAGCAGCTTGGGTGTAGGACAGGGCGACTACGAGCAGTACTTC.

The sample holds one count of this clone. The chain employs TRBV18 and TRBJ1-2, with 9 bases identical to TRBD1. Per the germline V gene, CDR1 is KGHSH and CDR2 is LQKENI. The CDR3 is 16 amino acids. V gave up 3 bases and J gave up 1 base; unmatched junction bases: 6. DNA of the CDR3: TGTGCCAGCTCACCCGGACAGGGGACGGATAACTATGGCTACACCTTC. Amino acids: CASSPGQGTDNYGYTF. Looking up the rest from reference TRBV18 and TRBJ1-2 gives the full variable domain: NAGVMQNPRHLVRRRGQEARLRCSPMKGHSHVYWYRQLPEEGLKFMVYLQKENIIDESGMPKERFSAEFPKEGPSILRIQQVVRGDSAAYFCASSPGQGTDNYGYTFGSGTRLTVV.

This clone was detected once. V usage is TRBV10-1 and J usage is TRBJ1-1; D is unclear. V was clipped by 3 bases and J by 7 bases, with 21 bases between them. The CDR3 is made up of 16 amino acids. Germline values: CDR1 WNHNN, CDR2 SYGVQD (reference sequence). The CDR3, as DNA: TGCGCCAGCAGTGATCCCCAGGTAGTGGATCTCGGTGAAGCTTTCTTT. Translated, it gives CASSDPQVVDLGEAFF.

CDR3 in DNA: TGTGCCATCAGAACAGGGGCCACTGAAGCTTTCTTT. Amino acid sequence: CAIRTGATEAFF. The J gene is TRBJ1-1, the V gene TRBV10-3; 7 bases align to TRBD1. The CDR3 length is 12 residues. The ends lost 6 bases at V and 4 bases at J; junction bases unmatched: 2. Germline V lookup: CDR1 ENHRY, CDR2 SYGVKD.

The rearrangement joins TRBV18 to TRBJ1-5; weak D call: TRBD1 (5 bases). The CDR3 consists of 16 residues. CDR1 KGHSH and CDR2 LQKENI come from the germline V gene. V gave up 6 bases and J gave up 1 base, with 16 bases separating them. CDR3 amino acids: CASSVQWQGSNQPQHF. The CDR3 DNA reads as TGTGCCAGCTCGGTCCAATGGCAGGGAAGCAATCAGCCCCAGCATTTT.

The chain uses TRBV29-1 and TRBJ2-1; weak D call: TRBD2 (5 bases). The V and J ends lost 4 bases and 1 base respectively, with 11 bases between them. CDR1 SQVTM and CDR2 ANQGSEA come from the germline V gene. This CDR3 is built from 14 residues. In DNA form, the CDR3 reads TGCAGCGTTGTAGTTAGGAGGTCCTACAATGAGCAGTTCTTC. This sequence encodes CSVVVRRSYNEQFF.

This chain links TRBV6-1 with TRBJ2-1, with D uncertain. Germline CDR1 is MNHNS and CDR2 is SASEGT. CDR3 length: 13 amino acids. Trimming removed 1 base at V and 7 bases at J, with 8 bases between. This chain's CDR3 is CASSEGPINEQFF. The CDR3 DNA is TGTGCCAGCAGTGAAGGGCCCATTAATGAGCAGTTCTTC.

This CDR3 is CASSFSGNEEETQYF. In DNA, the CDR3 is TGCGCCAGCAGCTTCAGCGGGAACGAGGAAGAGACCCAGTACTTC. This chain joins TRBV5-1 and TRBJ2-5; 7 positions agree with TRBD2. Per the germline V gene, CDR1 is SGHRS and CDR2 is YFSETQ. The CDR3 is 15 residues long. V lost 2 bases to trimming and J lost 3 bases; unmatched junction nucleotides: 7. Combining the CDR3 with reference TRBV5-1 and TRBJ2-5 gives the whole variable domain KAGVTQTPRYLIKTRGQQVTLSCSPISGHRSVSWYQQTPGQGLQFLFEYFSETQRNKGNFPGRFSGRQFSNSRSEMNVSTLELGDSALYLCASSFSGNEEETQYFGPGTRLLVL.